Below are 25 T cell receptor beta chains sequenced from a single sample in a study of a mutant IDH1 vaccine in newly diagnosed glioma. TCRdb keeps only in-frame clones here, not all; method: immunoSEQ multiplex PCR. In the table there are 35,000 to 55,000 clones, roughly 84% of which are singletons. These receptors' targets are unknown. The time point here: week 23, last vaccination. The investigators gave 300 ug of mutant IDH1 20-mer peptide in each vaccine dose, together with topical imiquimod. Sequencing was performed on PBMCs, taken from a glioma patient whose treatment included an IDH1 peptide vaccine. These receptors originate from a woman aged 18-29 years with glioma. Some clones in this sample may be carry-over from other donors' samples.

V and J are TRBV7-8 and TRBJ2-7; 7 nucleotides align to TRBD1. The junction had 3 bases not matched to a gene; V was cut back by 2 bases and J by 2 bases. From germline, CDR1 is SGHVS and CDR2 FQNEAQ. CDR3 length: 14 residues. For the CDR3, the DNA is TGTGCCAGCAGCTTACGGACAGGCCCCTACGAGCAGTACTTC. Translation: CASSLRTGPYEQYF. The complete variable domain, with remaining parts taken from reference TRBV7-8 and TRBJ2-7, reads GAGVSQSPRYKVAKRGQDVALRCDPISGHVSLFWYQQALGQGPEFLTYFQNEAQLDKSGLPSDRFFAERPEGSVSTLKIQRTQQEDSAVYLCASSLRTGPYEQYFGPGTRLTVT.

The V call is TRBV5-5, the J call TRBJ1-2, with 11 bases identical to TRBD1. Germline V CDR1 and CDR2: SGHKS, YYEKEE (reference sequence). This CDR3 contains 15 residues. The ends lost 5 bases at V and 7 bases at J; junction bases unmatched: 10. CDR3 DNA sequence: TGTGCCAGCAGTTTCGGGACAGGGGGAACTTTTGGCTACACCTTC. It translates to CASSFGTGGTFGYTF.

The chain employs TRBV6-5 and TRBJ1-5; 7 bases are a match to TRBD1. Looked up from germline, CDR1 is MNHEY and CDR2 is SVGAGI. V trimming: 6 bases; J trimming: 2 bases; junction bases outside the gene matches: 7. This CDR3 spans 15 amino acids. The DNA of the CDR3 is TGTGCCAGCAGCCTAGGGGGGACAGGCAATCAGCCCCAGCATTTT. This translates into CASSLGGTGNQPQHF.

The genes are TRBV5-1 and TRBJ1-6, with unresolved D. Germline assignment: CDR1 SGHRS and CDR2 YFSETQ. V was shortened by 4 bases and J by 10 bases, with 15 bases between the two germline ends. This CDR3 is 14 amino acids long. This CDR3 reads CASSPWREGSPLHF. Written as DNA, the CDR3 is TGCGCCAGCAGCCCATGGCGGGAGGGCTCACCCCTCCACTTT.

V gene TRBV21-1 combines with J gene TRBJ1-1; TRBD1 is the table's D call, not checked against the DNA. TRBV21-1 is a pseudogene segment. The CDR3 contains 14 residues. In DNA form, the CDR3 reads TGTGCCAGCAGCAAGAGTCCGACAGGCACTGAAGCTTTCTTT. Protein sequence: CASSKSPTGTEAFF.

J is TRBJ1-3 and V is TRBV14; D not resolved. Germline-derived CDR1 and CDR2 are SGHDN and FVKESK. V was cut by 1 base and J by 0 bases, with 13 bases left in between. The CDR3 is made up of 17 amino acids. The CDR3 reads CASSQGFFHGSGNTIYF. The CDR3, as DNA: TGTGCCAGCAGCCAAGGTTTCTTTCACGGCTCTGGAAACACCATATATTTT.

The CDR3 nucleotides read TGTGCCAGCAGTTTGAGGTTTGGCGAGCAGTACTTC. Amino acids: CASSLRFGEQYF. This rearrangement joins TRBV27 to TRBJ2-7; D not certain. The CDR3 has 12 residues. Trimming removed 3 bases from V and 6 bases from J, with 9 bases in between. The V gene's germline CDR1 is MNHEY and CDR2 SMNVEV (reference sequence).

The chain joins TRBV15 to TRBJ1-2; 10 nucleotides agree with TRBD1. The V gene end was trimmed by 2 bases and the J gene end by 8 bases; junction bases not matched to a gene: 14. This CDR3 has 17 residues. Germline values: CDR1 LNHNV, CDR2 YYDKDF (reference sequence). The CDR3 region is CATSRYETGTGDRGYTF. CDR3 nucleotides: TGTGCCACCAGCAGATACGAAACCGGGACAGGGGATCGCGGCTACACCTTC.

The gene calls are TRBV9 and TRBJ2-5, with 12 positions matching TRBD2. V lost 4 bases, J lost 4 bases, and 11 bases stayed unmatched. There are 17 residues in the CDR3. The germline gives CDR1 SGDLS, CDR2 YYNGEE. The CDR3 DNA follows: TGTGCCAGCAGCCCCGGGGCTAGCGGGGGGGCCTTAGAGACCCAGTACTTC. This encodes CASSPGASGGALETQYF.

The rearrangement links TRBV7-9 to TRBJ2-5; tentatively, D is TRBD1 or TRBD2 (5 bases each). This CDR3 has 14 amino acids. Looked up from germline, CDR1 is SEHNR and CDR2 is FQNEAQ (reference sequence). Trimming pared 3 bases from V and 1 base from J, leaving 9 bases between. This chain's CDR3 is CASSFPGLQETQYF. DNA of the CDR3: TGTGCCAGCAGCTTCCCGGGGCTCCAAGAGACCCAGTACTTC.

This rearrangement joins TRBV10-1 to TRBJ2-2; 8 bases agree with TRBD2. Losses at the gene ends were 3 bases for V and 2 bases for J; bases not matched to a gene: 5. The CDR3 has 16 amino acids. The germline V gene encodes CDR1 WNHNN and CDR2 SYGVQD (reference sequence). The CDR3 sequence: CASSDGGDTNTGELFF. The CDR3 coding sequence is TGCGCCAGCAGTGACGGGGGGGATACCAACACCGGGGAGCTGTTTTTT.

This chain links TRBV9 with TRBJ2-2; D possibly corresponds to TRBD2 (7 bases). The germline gives CDR1 SGDLS, CDR2 YYNGEE. Between the trimmed V and J ends, which lost 3 bases and 2 bases, there was a span of 14 bases. The CDR3 covers 16 residues. Written as DNA, the CDR3 is TGTGCCAGCAGCGCGACTGCGGGGGCCAACACCGGGGAGCTGTTTTTT. Amino acids: CASSATAGANTGELFF.

The CDR3 here is CASTVFGTEGYEQYF. In DNA form, the CDR3 reads TGTGCCAGCACGGTGTTTGGGACAGAGGGTTACGAGCAGTACTTC. This chain links TRBV7-9 with TRBJ2-7; 7 bases are shared with TRBD1. With 7 bases clipped from V and 4 bases from J, the junction kept 13 bases outside the gene matches. Germline CDR1 is SEHNR and CDR2 is FQNEAQ (reference sequence). The length of the CDR3 is 15 residues.

V gene TRBV12-5 combines with J gene TRBJ2-5; 7 nucleotides line up with TRBD1. V was clipped by 1 base and J by 5 bases; unmatched bases: 7. From germline, CDR1 is LGHNT and CDR2 FRNRAP. The CDR3 loop spans 15 amino acids. CDR3 nucleotides: TGTGCTAGTGGTTTGGGACAGGGTGAGGGGGAGACCCAGTACTTC. Translation: CASGLGQGEGETQYF.

The chain combines TRBV6-1 with TRBJ1-6; tentatively, D is TRBD1 (5 bases). The ends were cut back, 3 bases at V and 6 bases at J, with 18 bases in the middle. CDR1 and CDR2 from the germline V gene are MNHNS and SASEGT. The CDR3 has 17 residues. CDR3 amino acids: CASSEGWGRAANSPLHF. As DNA, the CDR3 is TGTGCCAGCAGTGAGGGCTGGGGCAGGGCGGCTAATTCACCCCTCCACTTT.

This clone has a handful of counts. The genes are TRBV4-2 and TRBJ1-1; TRBD1 matches 10 bases. CDR1 is LGHNA and CDR2 is YNFKEQ in the germline V gene. Trimming cost V 0 bases and J 5 bases; bases outside gene matches: 3. This CDR3 region has 15 residues. CDR3 sequence: CASSQDGQGVTEAFF. DNA of the CDR3: TGTGCCAGCAGCCAAGATGGACAGGGGGTGACTGAAGCTTTCTTT.

The table lists this clone with a few counts. The genes are TRBV19 and TRBJ2-1; TRBD2 aligns across 8 bases. The V and J ends lost 6 bases and 4 bases, in that order; junction bases with no gene match: 11. Germline values: CDR1 LNHDA, CDR2 SQIVND (reference sequence). This CDR3 is built from 16 residues. The CDR3 loop is CASSTPSGGLYNEQFF. In nucleotides, the CDR3 is TGTGCCAGTAGCACCCCCAGCGGGGGTCTATACAATGAGCAGTTCTTC. Using reference TRBV19 and TRBJ2-1 for the parts outside the CDR3, the full variable domain is DGGITQSPKYLFRKEGQNVTLSCEQNLNHDAMYWYRQDPGQGLRLIYYSQIVNDFQKGDIAEGYSVSREKKESFPLTVTSAQKNPTAFYLCASSTPSGGLYNEQFFGPGTRLTVL.

J is TRBJ2-7 and V is TRBV6-6, with TRBD2 as a possible D gene (5 bases). The CDR3 extends over 10 amino acids. Germline V gene lookup returns CDR1 MNHNY and CDR2 SVGAGI (reference sequence). The V end lost 11 bases, the J end lost 3 bases, and 8 bases lay between the germline ends. CDR3 DNA sequence: TGTGCCGTCGGGGTCTACGAGCAGTACTTC. This sequence encodes CAVGVYEQYF.

This chain connects TRBV6-5 to TRBJ2-1, with D possibly TRBD1 on 6 matching bases. Looked up from germline, CDR1 is MNHEY and CDR2 is SVGAGI. This CDR3 has 14 amino acids. Trimming cost V 5 bases and J 7 bases, with 15 bases left between them. This CDR3 is CASSPFAGENEQFF. CDR3 sequence (DNA): TGTGCCAGCAGTCCTTTTGCAGGGGAGAATGAGCAGTTCTTC.

The chain uses TRBV9 and TRBJ2-6; 12 nucleotides match TRBD2. V was clipped by 0 bases and J by 1 base; unmatched bases: 8. Germline CDR1 is SGDLS and CDR2 is YYNGEE. The CDR3 extends over 20 amino acids. The CDR3 bases are TGTGCCAGCAGCGTAGCTCAACTAGCGGGAGGCGGGTCTGGGGCCAACGTCCTGACTTTC. This sequence encodes CASSVAQLAGGGSGANVLTF. The full variable domain, with the rest looked up from reference TRBV9 and TRBJ2-6, is DSGVTQTPKHLITATGQRVTLRCSPRSGDLSVYWYQQSLDQGLQFLIQYYNGEERAKGNILERFSAQQFPDLHSELNLSSLELGDSALYFCASSVAQLAGGGSGANVLTFGAGSRLTVL.

The V and J genes are TRBV5-1 and TRBJ1-1; D gene unclear. This CDR3 contains 14 residues. Trimming removed 0 bases at V and 5 bases at J, with 11 bases between. Germline V gene lookup returns CDR1 SGHRS and CDR2 YFSETQ. In DNA form, the CDR3 reads TGCGCCAGCAGCTTGGCCTTAGGACCGACTGAAGCTTTCTTT. This translates into CASSLALGPTEAFF. The variable domain in full, completed from reference TRBV5-1 and TRBJ1-1, reads KAGVTQTPRYLIKTRGQQVTLSCSPISGHRSVSWYQQTPGQGLQFLFEYFSETQRNKGNFPGRFSGRQFSNSRSEMNVSTLELGDSALYLCASSLALGPTEAFFGQGTRLTVV.

This chain links TRBV30 with TRBJ1-3, with 7 bases fitting TRBD1. This CDR3 has 14 amino acids. Germline assignment: CDR1 GTSNPN and CDR2 SVGIG (reference sequence). J lost 0 bases, V lost 8 bases, and 7 bases had no gene match. The CDR3 nucleotides are TGTGCCGGCTACAGGGGAGACTCTGGAAACACCATATATTTT. Translation gives CAGYRGDSGNTIYF.

V and J are TRBV5-1 and TRBJ2-5; 7 nucleotides agree with TRBD1. Germline V gives CDR1 SGHRS, CDR2 YFSETQ. V lost 0 bases, J lost 3 bases, and 5 bases stayed unmatched. The CDR3 extends over 15 amino acids. The DNA of the CDR3 is TGCGCCAGCAGCTTGGTCGGCCAGGGGGAAGAGACCCAGTACTTC. It encodes CASSLVGQGEETQYF.

As DNA, the CDR3 is TGCAGCGTGGCGGCTCGACCGGGTTACGAGCAGTACTTC. Its translation: CSVAARPGYEQYF. The rearrangement joins TRBV29-1 to TRBJ2-7; D remains ambiguous. The CDR3 is made up of 13 amino acids. Germline V gives CDR1 SQVTM, CDR2 ANQGSEA. V lost 6 bases to trimming and J lost 4 bases, with 16 bases between them.

This clone was seen once. The rearrangement uses TRBV9 and TRBJ2-2; TRBD2 matches 9 bases. Germline CDR1 and CDR2: SGDLS and YYNGEE. J lost 2 bases, V lost 4 bases, and 6 bases had no gene match. The CDR3 totals 16 residues. In nucleotides, the CDR3 is TGTGCCAGCAGCCGTAGCGGGGGCCCCAACACCGGGGAGCTGTTTTTT. Its translation: CASSRSGGPNTGELFF.